These 25 T cell receptor beta chains originate from one sample sequenced in a study of regulatory T cells in long-lasting Graves disease. Building of the TCR beta libraries involved iRepertoire HTBI primers and Arm-PCR of CDR3 regions. TCRdb independently ran MiXCR on the multiplex PCR reads; one entry per CDR3 protein. The table has almost 350,000 distinct CDR3 sequences, 15% to 20% seen once; the top ten hold less than 30%. Time point meaning: persistent/refractory GD, antithyroid drugs over 5 years with positive TRAb. PBMC-extracted RNA yielded the TCR library. Sequencing used peripheral blood mononuclear cells (PBMCs), obtained when the disease was refractory, from a patient treated with antithyroid drugs. These receptors were obtained from a female donor with Graves disease.

This clonotype was seen many times. This rearrangement joins TRBV28 to TRBJ1-1; 9 bases are shared with TRBD1. Germline CDR1 MDHEN, CDR2 SYDVKM. The ends lost 5 bases at V and 5 bases at J; junction bases unmatched: 6. The CDR3 consists of 14 residues. In DNA form, the CDR3 reads TGTGCCAGCAGTCAAACAGGGGGCTGGACTGAAGCTTTCTTT. Translating it yields CASSQTGGWTEAFF. The whole variable domain, filled in from reference TRBV28 and TRBJ1-1, reads DVKVTQSSRYLVKRTGEKVFLECVQDMDHENMFWYRQDPGLGLRLIYFSYDVKMKEKGDIPEGYSVSREKKERFSLILESASTNQTSMYLCASSQTGGWTEAFFGQGTRLTVV.

As for this clonotype: This may be a read error, as it is one base from a much larger clone. The V call is TRBV6-1, the J call TRBJ2-6; D might be TRBD1 (6 bases). The CDR3 spans 15 residues. CDR1 is MNHNS and CDR2 is SASEGT in the germline V gene. DNA of the CDR3: TGTACCAGCAGCCCTACAGGGACTGGGGCCAACGTCCTGACTTTC. This gives the protein CTSSPTGTGANVLTF.

In its sample, this clonotype was seen a few times. The chain carries TRBV5-1 and TRBJ1-2; no reliable D call. The CDR3 is 16 amino acids. Trimming shortened V by 3 bases and J by 0 bases, and 15 bases separated the two germline ends. Germline values: CDR1 SGHRS, CDR2 YFSETQ. The CDR3 region is CASSSLGSGPNYGYTF. Written as DNA, the CDR3 is TGCGCCAGCAGCTCGTTGGGTAGCGGCCCTAACTATGGCTACACCTTC.

This clonotype was detected many times. This rearrangement joins TRBV2 to TRBJ2-7; TRBD1 agrees at 9 bases. Germline CDR1 and CDR2: SNHLY and FYNNEI. V lost 0 bases, J lost 5 bases, and 2 bases stayed unmatched. This CDR3 has 14 amino acids. This CDR3 reads CASSEAGQGDEQYF. CDR3 nucleotide sequence: TGTGCCAGCAGTGAAGCGGGACAGGGAGACGAGCAGTACTTC.

There are a few counts of this clonotype. This chain links TRBV5-1 with TRBJ2-7; 10 bases agree with TRBD2. CDR1 is SGHRS, CDR2 YFSETQ, per germline. This CDR3 has 15 amino acids. Trimming at V came to 2 bases and at J to 5 bases, leaving 7 bases not matched to a gene. The DNA for the CDR3 is TGCGCCAGCAGCTTAGTACTAGCGGGAAGTAACGAGCAGTACTTC. Amino acids: CASSLVLAGSNEQYF.

This clonotype was recorded a few times. This chain connects TRBV18 to TRBJ2-7; 7 bases map to TRBD1. The J segment lost 6 bases and the V segment lost 1 base, leaving 6 bases of the junction unmatched. The CDR3 loop spans 14 amino acids. Germline CDR1 and CDR2: KGHSH and LQKENI. CDR3 coding DNA: TGTGCCAGCTCACCACTAGGGGACAGTTCCGAGCAGTACTTC. Its translation: CASSPLGDSSEQYF.

This clonotype came up a few times. The chain recombines TRBV6-2 or TRBV6-3 with TRBJ2-3; 12 bases agree with TRBD2. The germline CDR1 and CDR2 sequences are MNHEY and SVGEGT. The ends lost 5 bases at V and 2 bases at J; junction bases unmatched: 5. The CDR3 is 16 amino acids. Here the CDR3 reads CASSKRLAGVTDTQYF. CDR3 nucleotide sequence: TGTGCCAGCAGTAAGCGACTAGCGGGAGTCACAGATACGCAGTATTTT.

In this sample, this clonotype turned up many times. V is TRBV3-1 and J is TRBJ2-7; D remains ambiguous. The CDR3 spans 11 residues. Germline CDR1 and CDR2: LGHDT and YNNKEL (reference sequence). Trimming pared 4 bases from V and 3 bases from J, leaving 4 bases between. CDR3 loop: CASSLIYEQYF. The CDR3 nucleotides read TGTGCCAGCAGCCTCATCTACGAGCAGTACTTC.

This clonotype was observed a few times. The V gene is TRBV27, the J gene TRBJ1-5; 9 bases match TRBD1. CDR1 MNHEY and CDR2 SMNVEV come from the germline V gene (reference sequence). V lost 2 bases and J lost 6; bases outside the gene matches: 5. The CDR3 consists of 15 residues. CDR3 in DNA: TGTGCCAGCAGTTTAAAAACAGGGGGCGTTCAGCCCCAGCATTTT. It specifies CASSLKTGGVQPQHF.

This clonotype was detected ten times or more. This chain joins TRBV5-5 and TRBJ1-2; D gene ambiguous. The CDR3 sequence is 13 residues long. Trimming removed 2 bases from V and 2 bases from J, with 7 bases in between. Per the germline V gene, CDR1 is SGHKS and CDR2 is YYEKEE (reference sequence). The CDR3 sequence: CASSLAVNYGYTF. The CDR3 DNA is TGTGCCAGCAGCTTAGCGGTCAACTATGGCTACACCTTC. The entire variable domain, with the rest obtained from reference TRBV5-5 and TRBJ1-2, is as follows: DAGVTQSPTHLIKTRGQQVTLRCSPISGHKSVSWYQQVLGQGPQFIFQYYEKEERGRGNFPDRFSARQFPNYSSELNVNALLLGDSALYLCASSLAVNYGYTFGSGTRLTVV.

This clonotype was detected a few times. The V gene is TRBV5-1, the J gene TRBJ1-1; a weak D match, TRBD1 (5 bases). The V gene's germline CDR1 is SGHRS and CDR2 YFSETQ. Trimming took off 3 bases at V and 10 bases at J, with 25 bases between the two ends. The length of the CDR3 is 16 residues. DNA of the CDR3: TGCGCCAGCAGCTCCGGACCAACTGGGACCCGGGAGGGAGCTTTCTTT. It is translated as CASSSGPTGTREGAFF.

This clonotype was observed at least ten times. This rearrangement joins TRBV12-3 or TRBV12-4 to TRBJ1-4, with 8 nucleotides matching TRBD1. The CDR3 runs to 14 residues. J gave up 5 bases and V 4 bases, and 3 bases lay outside the gene matches. The CDR3 bases are TGTGCCAGCAGTTGGGGACAGGCAAATGAAAAACTGTTTTTT. This codes for CASSWGQANEKLFF.

This clonotype was picked up many times. This CDR3 reads CASSSRQGGNREYF. In DNA, the CDR3 is TGTGCCAGCAGCAGTAGACAGGGAGGAAATAGGGAGTACTTC. The chain carries TRBV28 and TRBJ2-4; possibly TRBD1 for D (7 bases). Germline lookup yields CDR1 MDHEN and CDR2 SYDVKM. The CDR3 consists of 14 residues. Trimming took off 6 bases at V and 14 bases at J, with 23 bases between the two ends.

There are many counts of this clonotype. The chain recombines TRBV10-3 with TRBJ2-4; 9 bases map to TRBD2. J was trimmed by 8 bases and V by 3 bases; bases with no gene match: 8. The CDR3 is made up of 15 amino acids. Per germline, CDR1 ENHRY and CDR2 SYGVKD. CDR3 residues: CAISDLGSGSDIQYF. The CDR3 coding sequence is TGTGCCATCAGTGATCTAGGTAGCGGGAGCGACATTCAGTACTTC.

The V call is TRBV6-2 or TRBV6-3, the J call TRBJ1-1, with D perhaps matching TRBD1 (5 bases). V shed 6 bases and J shed 7 bases, with 12 bases lying between them. CDR3 length equals 12 residues. The V gene's germline CDR1 is MNHEY and CDR2 SVGEGT. CDR3 sequence reads: CASRSGHNEAFF. CDR3 bases: TGTGCCAGCAGATCCGGACACAATGAAGCTTTCTTT.

V and J are TRBV24-1 and TRBJ2-7; TRBD2 matches at 10 bases. Trimming took 1 base from V and 1 from J; bases not matched to a gene: 6. Germline-derived CDR1 and CDR2 are KGHDR and SFDVKD. CDR3 length: 17 residues. The CDR3 DNA reads as TGTGCCACCAGTGATTTAACACTAGCGGGGAGTTCCTACGAGCAGTACTTC. As protein: CATSDLTLAGSSYEQYF.

This clonotype was counted between two and nine times. The chain joins TRBV25-1 to TRBJ1-2; no clear D. V was shortened by 3 bases and J by 8 bases, with 16 bases between the two germline ends. The CDR3 is 14 residues long. CDR1 is MGHDK and CDR2 is SYGVNS in the germline V gene. The CDR3 nucleotides are TGTGCCAGCAGTGACAATGCAAGGGCGTGGGGCTACACCTTC. Protein product: CASSDNARAWGYTF.

This clonotype has ten or more counts. The rearrangement joins TRBV10-3 to TRBJ1-2; 9 nucleotides line up with TRBD1. Germline V gene data show CDR1 as ENHRY and CDR2 as SYGVKD. J was trimmed by 4 bases and V by 7 bases; bases with no gene match: 7. The CDR3 is 14 residues long. The CDR3 protein is CAITPRTGVYGYTF. CDR3 nucleotide sequence: TGTGCCATCACCCCCCGGACAGGGGTCTATGGCTACACCTTC.

This clonotype was recorded at least ten times. V gene TRBV5-5 combines with J gene TRBJ2-1; the match to TRBD2 covers 9 bases. This CDR3 is built from 15 residues. Unmatched junction bases numbered 4, after V lost 5 bases and J lost 1 base. From germline, CDR1 is SGHKS and CDR2 YYEKEE (reference sequence). CDR3 sequence reads: CASSKRGESYNEQFF. Written as DNA, the CDR3 is TGTGCCAGCAGTAAGCGGGGGGAGTCCTACAATGAGCAGTTCTTC.

With regard to this clonotype: The germline gene is not matched at one end of the junction; a read error may be the cause. J is TRBJ2-4 and V is TRBV12-3 or TRBV12-4; D may be TRBD1 or TRBD2 (5 bases each). The CDR3 sequence is 13 residues long. The chain's CDR3 is CASSLARGPRLDF. The CDR3 nucleotides are TGTGCCAGCAGTTTAGCCCGGGGACCCCGGCTGGACTTC.

This clonotype was recorded at least ten times. The rearrangement links TRBV6-5 to TRBJ1-5; D unclear. This CDR3 is 14 amino acids long. Germline assignment: CDR1 MNHEY and CDR2 SVGAGI. The germline V and J ends were trimmed by 0 bases and 7 bases, with 10 bases remaining between them. CDR3: CASSYSRVQQPQHF. In DNA form, the CDR3 reads TGTGCCAGCAGTTACTCGCGGGTACAGCAGCCCCAGCATTTT.

The V call is TRBV5-1, the J call TRBJ2-2; 9 bases are a match to TRBD2. V was clipped by 2 bases and J by 4 bases; unmatched bases: 3. This CDR3 contains 15 residues. Germline values: CDR1 SGHRS, CDR2 YFSETQ. Here the CDR3 DNA reads TGCGCCAGCAGCTTACTTAGCGGGGGCACCGGGGAGCTGTTTTTT. Its translation: CASSLLSGGTGELFF.

This clonotype was found many times. The chain uses TRBV6-5 and TRBJ1-1, with D possibly matching TRBD1 (5 bases). Germline V gene sequence: CDR1 MNHEY, CDR2 SVGAGI. V shed 2 bases and J shed 0 bases, with 16 bases lying between them. The CDR3 runs to 17 residues. The CDR3 is CASSYRPPGRVNTEAFF. CDR3 sequence (DNA): TGTGCCAGCAGTTACCGGCCCCCAGGGAGGGTGAACACTGAAGCTTTCTTT.

The table lists this clonotype with a few counts. The chain combines TRBV4-1 with TRBJ1-4, with D tentatively TRBD1 (5 bases). Germline assignment: CDR1 MGHRA and CDR2 YSYEKL. The length of the CDR3 is 15 residues. The V and J ends lost 3 bases and 2 bases respectively, with 10 bases between them. CDR3 nucleotides: TGCGCCAGCAGCCAGGTGGGGGTGACTAATGAAAAACTGTTTTTT. Protein: CASSQVGVTNEKLFF.

Points on this clonotype: This may be a read error, as it is one base from a much larger clone. The J gene is TRBJ2-7, the V gene TRBV7-2; 12 bases map to TRBD2. This CDR3 is built from 15 residues. CDR1 SGHTA and CDR2 FQGNSA come from the germline V gene. The CDR3 nucleotides are TGTGCCAGCGGCTTAACTAGCGGGGGGACTTACGAGCAGTACTTC. Its translation is CASGLTSGGTYEQYF.